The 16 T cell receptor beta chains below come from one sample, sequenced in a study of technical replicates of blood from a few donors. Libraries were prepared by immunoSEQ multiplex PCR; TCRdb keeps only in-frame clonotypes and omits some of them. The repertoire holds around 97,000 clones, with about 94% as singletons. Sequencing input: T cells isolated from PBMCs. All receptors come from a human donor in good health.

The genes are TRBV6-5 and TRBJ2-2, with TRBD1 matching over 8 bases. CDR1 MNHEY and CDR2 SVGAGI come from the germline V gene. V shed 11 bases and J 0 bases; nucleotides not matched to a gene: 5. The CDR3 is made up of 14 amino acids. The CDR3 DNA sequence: TGTGCCTGTTCGGGACAGGCGAACACCGGGGAGCTGTTTTTT. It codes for CACSGQANTGELFF.

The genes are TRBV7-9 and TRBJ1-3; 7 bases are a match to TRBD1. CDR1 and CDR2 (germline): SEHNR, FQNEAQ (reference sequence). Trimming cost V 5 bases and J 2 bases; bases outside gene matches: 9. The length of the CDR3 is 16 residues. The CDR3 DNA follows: TGTGCCAGCAGCCTAGAAAGGGGGCGTCCTGGAAACACCATATATTTT. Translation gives CASSLERGRPGNTIYF.

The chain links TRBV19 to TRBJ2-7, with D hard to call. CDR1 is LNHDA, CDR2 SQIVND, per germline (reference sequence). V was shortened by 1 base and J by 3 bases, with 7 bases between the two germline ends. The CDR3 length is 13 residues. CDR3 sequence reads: CASSIVLNYEQYF. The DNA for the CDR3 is TGTGCCAGTAGTATAGTCCTAAACTACGAGCAGTACTTC. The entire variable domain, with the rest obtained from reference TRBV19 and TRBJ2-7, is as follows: DGGITQSPKYLFRKEGQNVTLSCEQNLNHDAMYWYRQDPGQGLRLIYYSQIVNDFQKGDIAEGYSVSREKKESFPLTVTSAQKNPTAFYLCASSIVLNYEQYFGPGTRLTVT.

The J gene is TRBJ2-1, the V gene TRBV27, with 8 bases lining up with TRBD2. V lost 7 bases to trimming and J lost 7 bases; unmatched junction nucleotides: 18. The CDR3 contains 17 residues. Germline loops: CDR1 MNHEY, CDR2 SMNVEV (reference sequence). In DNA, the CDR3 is TGTGCCAGCACCGAAAAACTCCCCGGGACTAGGGGGAATGAGCAGTTCTTC. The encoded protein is CASTEKLPGTRGNEQFF.

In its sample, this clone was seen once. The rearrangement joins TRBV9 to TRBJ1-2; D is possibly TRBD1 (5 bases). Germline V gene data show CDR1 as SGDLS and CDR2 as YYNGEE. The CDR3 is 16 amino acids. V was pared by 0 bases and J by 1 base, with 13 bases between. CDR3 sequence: CASSVVETAINYGYTF. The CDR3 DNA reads TGTGCCAGCAGCGTAGTTGAGACAGCCATTAACTATGGCTACACCTTC.

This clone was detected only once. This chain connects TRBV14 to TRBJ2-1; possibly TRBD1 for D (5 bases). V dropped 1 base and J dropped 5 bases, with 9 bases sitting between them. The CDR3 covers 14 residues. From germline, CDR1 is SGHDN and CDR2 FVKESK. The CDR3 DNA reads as TGTGCCAGCAGCCAAGTAAACAGGCACAATGAGCAGTTCTTC. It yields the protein CASSQVNRHNEQFF.

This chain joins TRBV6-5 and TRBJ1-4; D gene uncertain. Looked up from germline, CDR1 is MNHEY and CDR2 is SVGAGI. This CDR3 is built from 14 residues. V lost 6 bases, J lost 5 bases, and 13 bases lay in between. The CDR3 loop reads CASRFSVRNEKLFF. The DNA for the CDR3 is TGTGCCAGCAGGTTTAGCGTGCGGAATGAAAAACTGTTTTTT.

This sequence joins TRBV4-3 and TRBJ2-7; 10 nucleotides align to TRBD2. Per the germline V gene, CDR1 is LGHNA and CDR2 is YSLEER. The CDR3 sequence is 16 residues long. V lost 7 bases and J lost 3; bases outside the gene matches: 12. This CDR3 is CASTPGLAEGIYEQYF. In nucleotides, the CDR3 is TGCGCCAGCACCCCTGGACTAGCGGAAGGCATCTACGAGCAGTACTTC.

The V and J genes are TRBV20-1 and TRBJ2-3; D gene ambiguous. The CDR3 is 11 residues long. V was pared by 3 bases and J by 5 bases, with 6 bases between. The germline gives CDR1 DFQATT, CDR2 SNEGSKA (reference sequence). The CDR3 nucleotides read TGCAGTGCTAGGACAATAGATACGCAGTATTTT. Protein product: CSARTIDTQYF.

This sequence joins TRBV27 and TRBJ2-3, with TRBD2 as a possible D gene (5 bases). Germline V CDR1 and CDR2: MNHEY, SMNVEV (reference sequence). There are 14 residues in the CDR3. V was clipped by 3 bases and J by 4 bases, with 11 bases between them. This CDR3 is CASSLSGVPDTQYF. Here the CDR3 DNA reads TGTGCCAGCAGTTTGTCCGGGGTCCCAGATACGCAGTATTTT.

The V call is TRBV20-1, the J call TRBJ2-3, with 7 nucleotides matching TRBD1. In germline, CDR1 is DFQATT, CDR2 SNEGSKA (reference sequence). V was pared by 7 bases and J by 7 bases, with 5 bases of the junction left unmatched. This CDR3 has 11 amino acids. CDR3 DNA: TGCAGTGGGCAGGGGGTAAATACGCAGTATTTT. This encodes CSGQGVNTQYF.

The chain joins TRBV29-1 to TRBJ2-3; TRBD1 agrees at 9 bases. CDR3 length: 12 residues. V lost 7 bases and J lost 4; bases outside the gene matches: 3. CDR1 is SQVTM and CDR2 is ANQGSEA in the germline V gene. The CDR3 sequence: CSGGTGSDTQYF. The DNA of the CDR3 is TGCAGCGGGGGGACAGGGTCAGATACGCAGTATTTT.

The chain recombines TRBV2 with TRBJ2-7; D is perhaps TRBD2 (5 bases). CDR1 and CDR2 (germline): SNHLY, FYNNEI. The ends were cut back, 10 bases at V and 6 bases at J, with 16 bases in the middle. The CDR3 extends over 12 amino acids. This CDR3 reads CAIFLGGSEQYF. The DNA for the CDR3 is TGTGCCATTTTCTTAGGAGGTAGCGAGCAGTACTTC.

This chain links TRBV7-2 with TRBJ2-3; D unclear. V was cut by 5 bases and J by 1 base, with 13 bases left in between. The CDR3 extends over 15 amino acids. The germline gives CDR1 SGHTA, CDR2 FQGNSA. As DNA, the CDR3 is TGTGCCAGCAGCCCCCAATACGGAGGCACAGATACGCAGTATTTT. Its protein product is CASSPQYGGTDTQYF. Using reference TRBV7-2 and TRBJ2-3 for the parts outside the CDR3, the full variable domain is GAGVSQSPSNKVTEKGKDVELRCDPISGHTALYWYRQSLGQGLEFLIYFQGNSAPDKSGLPSDRFSAERTGGSVSTLTIQRTQQEDSAVYLCASSPQYGGTDTQYFGPGTRLTVL.

CDR3 protein: CASREIQGAFNQPQHF. Written as DNA, the CDR3 is TGTGCCAGCAGAGAAATACAGGGGGCGTTCAATCAGCCCCAGCATTTT. J is TRBJ1-5 and V is TRBV6-4, with 9 bases identical to TRBD1. The CDR3 sequence is 16 residues long. Losses at the gene ends were 6 bases for V and 3 bases for J; bases not matched to a gene: 9. Germline lookup yields CDR1 MRHNA and CDR2 SNTAGT.

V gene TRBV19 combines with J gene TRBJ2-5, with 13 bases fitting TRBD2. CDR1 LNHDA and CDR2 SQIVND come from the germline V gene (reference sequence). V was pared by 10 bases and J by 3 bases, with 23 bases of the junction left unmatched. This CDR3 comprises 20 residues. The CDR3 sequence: CATSLLVRTGTSGTKETQYF. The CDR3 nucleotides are TGTGCCACCTCTCTATTAGTCCGAACCGGGACTAGCGGGACTAAAGAGACCCAGTACTTC. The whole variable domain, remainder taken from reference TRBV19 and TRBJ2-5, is DGGITQSPKYLFRKEGQNVTLSCEQNLNHDAMYWYRQDPGQGLRLIYYSQIVNDFQKGDIAEGYSVSREKKESFPLTVTSAQKNPTAFYLCATSLLVRTGTSGTKETQYFGPGTRLLVL.